This T cell receptor (beta chain) was recorded in a study of blood T cell repertoires in COVID-19. CDR1 is LNHDA, CDR2 SQIVND, per germline (reference sequence). The length of the CDR3 is 16 residues. Trimming took 10 bases from V and 7 from J; bases not matched to a gene: 20. Libraries were prepared by immunoSEQ multiplex PCR; TCRdb keeps only in-frame clonotypes and omits some of them. Of almost 350,000 clones listed, about nine tenths were seen once; the top ten hold under 1.2%. The receptor comes from a woman aged 25 to 39 who had been exposed to COVID-19. Source material: PBMCs or T cells enriched from blood (not recorded which). V gene TRBV19 combines with J gene TRBJ2-7, with TRBD1 identical over 9 bases. The CDR3 spells CAIRLWGTGKAREQYF. CDR3 coding DNA: TGTGCCATAAGGCTGTGGGGGACAGGGAAGGCGAGGGAGCAGTACTTC.